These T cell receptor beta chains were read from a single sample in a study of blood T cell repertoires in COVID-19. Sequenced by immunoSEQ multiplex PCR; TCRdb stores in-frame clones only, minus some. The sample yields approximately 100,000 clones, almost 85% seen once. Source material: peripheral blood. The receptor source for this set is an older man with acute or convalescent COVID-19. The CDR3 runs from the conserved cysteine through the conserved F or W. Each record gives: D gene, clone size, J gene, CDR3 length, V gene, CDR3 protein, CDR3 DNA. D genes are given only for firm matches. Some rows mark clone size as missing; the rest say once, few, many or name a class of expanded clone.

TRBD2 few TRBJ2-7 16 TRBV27 CASSPDLAGVGDEQYF TGTGCCAGCAGTCCGGATCTAGCGGGGGTGGGCGACGAGCAGTACTTC
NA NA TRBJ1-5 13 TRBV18 CASSPGGNQPQHF TGTGCCAGCTCACCAGGGGGGAATCAGCCCCAGCATTTT
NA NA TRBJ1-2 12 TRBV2 CASSEFSYGYTF TGTGCCAGCAGTGAATTCAGCTATGGCTACACCTTC
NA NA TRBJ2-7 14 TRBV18 CASSPGHRSYEQYF TGTGCCAGCTCACCGGGACACCGCTCCTACGAGCAGTACTTC
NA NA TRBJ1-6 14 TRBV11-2 CASSPQGQNSPLHF TGTGCCAGCAGCCCCCAGGGCCAAAATTCACCCCTCCACTTT
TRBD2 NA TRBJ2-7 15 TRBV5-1 CASSYGTSGSYEQYF TGCGCCAGCAGCTACGGGACTAGCGGGAGTTACGAGCAGTACTTC
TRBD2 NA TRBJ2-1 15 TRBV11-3 CASSPGLAGVNEQFF TGTGCCAGCAGCCCGGGACTAGCGGGAGTCAATGAGCAGTTCTTC
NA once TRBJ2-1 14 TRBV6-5 CATGNRPPYNEQFF TGTGCCACCGGGAACCGACCTCCTTACAATGAGCAGTTCTTC
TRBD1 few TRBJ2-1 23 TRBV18 CASSPRIHAGQGWRGASYNEQFF TGTGCCAGCTCACCACGAATCCACGCGGGACAGGGGTGGAGGGGGGCCTCCTACAATGAGCAGTTCTTC
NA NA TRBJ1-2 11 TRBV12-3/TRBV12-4 CASARDYGYTF TGTGCCAGCGCGCGTGACTATGGCTACACCTTC